This T cell receptor beta chain appears in the sequencing data of a study of T cell responses to AZD1222 COVID-19 vaccine. Study-level information: Doses given second, at about 4 or about 12 weeks, were pooled.

Germline lookup yields CDR1 MGHDK and CDR2 SYGVNS. This CDR3 contains 15 residues. V was pared by 2 bases and J by 5 bases, with 13 bases between. Sequencing was performed with immunoSEQ multiplex PCR; in TCRdb, only in-frame clones are kept and a portion is missing. The sample consists of roughly 110,000 clones, roughly 90% of them appearing once. This TCR was recovered from an adult in good health. The specimen was peripheral blood, collected on day 0 of AZD1222 vaccination. The rearrangement joins TRBV25-1 to TRBJ2-1; possibly TRBD2 for D (5 bases). The DNA of the CDR3 is TGTGCCAGCAGTGAAACTAGGCATGGAAACAATGAGCAGTTCTTC. It specifies CASSETRHGNNEQFF.